One and the same sample provided the 30 T cell receptor beta chains below, sequenced in a study of blood T cells in healthy people across ages. A second roughly 7 to 11 cycle PCR used barcoded and J-beta primers. TCRdb re-analysed the 5' RACE reads in MiXCR, keeping a single row per CDR3 protein. The top ten hold 20% to 25% of the sample, which has 600,000 or so distinct CDR3 sequences, 47% seen once. What was sequenced was blood. The receptors were sampled from an elderly man in good health.

The chain is built from TRBV10-3 and TRBJ1-2; D not resolved. From germline, CDR1 is ENHRY and CDR2 SYGVKD. The CDR3 runs 14 residues. The V end was cut by 0 bases, the J end by 8 bases, with 13 bases between. CDR3 loop: CAISESDFETGYTF. DNA for the CDR3: TGTGCCATCAGTGAGTCCGACTTTGAGACGGGCTACACCTTC.

V and J are TRBV2 and TRBJ2-5; no reliable D call. Near its end, the DNA agrees better with TRBJ2-7, so the J call may be wrong. In germline, CDR1 is SNHLY, CDR2 FYNNEI. This CDR3 contains 11 residues. The DNA for the CDR3 is TGTGCCAGTATTCGAGTCGGCGAGCAGTACTTC. Translated, it gives CASIRVGEQYF.

The CDR3 DNA sequence: TGCAGTGCAACCCTGGGACTAGCGGGAGGGCCAGAGACCCAGTACTTC. Its protein is CSATLGLAGGPETQYF. The chain has TRBV20-1 and TRBJ2-5; 16 bases align to TRBD2. Trimming cost V 6 bases and J 4 bases; bases outside gene matches: 8. In germline, CDR1 is DFQATT, CDR2 SNEGSKA (reference sequence). The CDR3 runs to 16 residues.

Here the CDR3 DNA reads TGCGCCAGCAGCTTGGAGTCAGCTTTAACGGAGACCCAGTACTTC. It yields the protein CASSLESALTETQYF. This chain connects TRBV5-1 to TRBJ2-5; D remains unclear. The CDR3 has 15 amino acids. Germline values: CDR1 SGHRS, CDR2 YFSETQ. V lost 0 bases and J lost 5, with 14 bases in between.

This clonotype has just one count. The chain joins TRBV20-1 to TRBJ1-4; D is unresolved. Germline assignment: CDR1 DFQATT and CDR2 SNEGSKA (reference sequence). This CDR3 contains 15 residues. V was shortened by 4 bases and J by 6 bases, with 18 bases between the two germline ends. The CDR3 sequence is CSATGYADTHEKLFF. As DNA, the CDR3 is TGCAGTGCTACAGGATATGCCGATACGCATGAAAAACTGTTTTTT.

V gene TRBV5-1 combines with J gene TRBJ2-7; D possibly matches TRBD1 or TRBD2 (6 bases each). Germline V CDR1 and CDR2: SGHRS, YFSETQ. The germline V and J ends were trimmed by 7 bases and 3 bases, with 14 bases remaining between them. This CDR3 contains 13 residues. This CDR3 reads CASRRGPIYEQYF. CDR3 DNA: TGCGCCAGCCGCCGGGGGCCTATCTACGAGCAGTACTTC.

This clonotype was detected a few times. The genes are TRBV7-8 and TRBJ2-7; D gene unclear. Germline lookup yields CDR1 SGHVS and CDR2 FQNEAQ. The CDR3 runs 14 residues. Trimming left V 1 base short and J 2 bases short, with 9 bases between. CDR3 in DNA: TGTGCCAGCAGCTTAGAAGCCAGTACCTACGAGCAGTACTTC. Translating it yields CASSLEASTYEQYF.

This clonotype came up a few times. V and J are TRBV4-3 and TRBJ1-1; D possibly corresponds to TRBD1 (5 bases). Trimming removed 1 base at V and 1 base at J, with 7 bases between. Germline lookup yields CDR1 LGHNA and CDR2 YSLEER. The length of the CDR3 is 14 residues. For the CDR3, the DNA is TGCGCCAGCAGCCAAGGACAGCCGAACACTGAAGCTTTCTTT. Amino acids: CASSQGQPNTEAFF.

A few counts support this clonotype. The genes are TRBV7-2 and TRBJ1-1; a possible D gene is TRBD1 (6 bases). The V gene's germline CDR1 is SGHTA and CDR2 FQGNSA. Trimming took off 5 bases at V and 3 bases at J, with 13 bases between the two ends. This CDR3 has 14 amino acids. The CDR3 DNA follows: TGTGCCAGCAGCCGAACAGGGACCTACACTGAAGCTTTCTTT. This translates into CASSRTGTYTEAFF.

The gene calls are TRBV27 and TRBJ1-1, with D possibly TRBD1 on 6 matching bases. The CDR3 spans 14 residues. Trimming stripped 3 bases from V and 0 bases from J, with 8 bases between. The germline gives CDR1 MNHEY, CDR2 SMNVEV (reference sequence). Here the CDR3 DNA reads TGTGCCAGCAGTTTCGACAGGATGAACACTGAAGCTTTCTTT. Its translation: CASSFDRMNTEAFF.

The table lists this clonotype with many counts. The chain joins TRBV29-1 to TRBJ2-5, with 7 bases fitting TRBD1. Trimming at V came to 4 bases and at J to 2 bases, leaving 1 base not matched to a gene. Germline V gene data show CDR1 as SQVTM and CDR2 as ANQGSEA. This CDR3 region has 12 residues. This chain's CDR3 is CSVGGQQETQYF. CDR3 bases: TGCAGCGTTGGGGGACAGCAAGAGACCCAGTACTTC.

The chain uses TRBV27 and TRBJ1-1; D gene uncertain. CDR1 and CDR2 from the germline V gene are MNHEY and SMNVEV (reference sequence). This CDR3 spans 14 amino acids. V lost 7 bases and J 5 bases, leaving 17 bases between the germline ends. CDR3 amino acids: CASIAEYQVTEAFF. The CDR3 DNA is TGTGCCAGCATTGCCGAATACCAAGTAACTGAAGCTTTCTTT.

V gene TRBV7-6 combines with J gene TRBJ2-7; the D gene is possibly TRBD2 (6 bases). The CDR3 extends over 13 amino acids. Per germline, CDR1 SGHVS and CDR2 FNYEAQ. The V gene lost 0 bases and the J gene lost 6 bases, with 9 bases spanning the gap. The CDR3 DNA reads TGTGCCAGCAGCTTAGCGACTAGTCCCGAGCAGTACTTC. This codes for CASSLATSPEQYF.

There are a few counts of this clonotype. The chain is built from TRBV20-1 and TRBJ2-3; D unclear. The CDR3 extends over 14 amino acids. V was pared by 6 bases and J by 0 bases, with 13 bases between. Germline lookup yields CDR1 DFQATT and CDR2 SNEGSKA (reference sequence). In DNA, the CDR3 is TGCAGTGCGTATCCCCACGGTAGCACAGATACGCAGTATTTT. Translating it yields CSAYPHGSTDTQYF.

The chain recombines TRBV29-1 with TRBJ2-5; no definite D call. From germline, CDR1 is SQVTM and CDR2 ANQGSEA. The ends were cut back, 5 bases at V and 5 bases at J, with 15 bases in the middle. The CDR3 has 13 residues. CDR3 amino acids: CSVPQVSGETQYF. The CDR3 DNA is TGCAGCGTTCCTCAAGTATCGGGCGAGACCCAGTACTTC.

The V call is TRBV3-1, the J call TRBJ2-1, with 12 bases identical to TRBD2. The junction had 5 bases not matched to a gene; V was cut back by 4 bases and J by 10 bases. Germline CDR1 LGHDT, CDR2 YNNKEL (reference sequence). This CDR3 is built from 14 residues. CDR3: CASSPGLAGWEQFF. The CDR3 DNA is TGTGCCAGCAGCCCGGGACTAGCGGGTTGGGAGCAGTTCTTC.

This chain joins TRBV29-1 and TRBJ2-1, with 12 bases identical to TRBD2. The germline V gene has CDR1 SQVTM and CDR2 ANQGSEA. The CDR3 is made up of 13 amino acids. Trimming removed 3 bases from V and 9 bases from J; junction bases left unmatched: 3. The CDR3 loop reads CSVETSGSGEQFF. The CDR3 bases are TGCAGCGTTGAGACTAGCGGGAGCGGTGAGCAGTTCTTC.

This chain joins TRBV7-2 and TRBJ2-5; D is uncertain. From germline, CDR1 is SGHTA and CDR2 FQGNSA. V was clipped by 5 bases and J by 11 bases, with 15 bases between them. This CDR3 region has 12 residues. The CDR3 nucleotides are TGTGCCAGCAGCCCGTTCCACAATGAGCAGTACTTC. Translated, it gives CASSPFHNEQYF.

This clonotype was seen only a few times. The V call is TRBV5-1, the J call TRBJ1-1; D remains ambiguous. Germline values: CDR1 SGHRS, CDR2 YFSETQ. The V end was cut by 3 bases, the J end by 2 bases, with 14 bases between. There are 15 residues in the CDR3. The CDR3 loop is CASSSAPQPNTEAFF. CDR3 coding DNA: TGCGCCAGCAGCTCAGCCCCACAGCCCAACACTGAAGCTTTCTTT.

This clonotype has a count of ten or more. The rearrangement joins TRBV7-9 to TRBJ1-2; a possible D gene is TRBD1 (6 bases). The germline gives CDR1 SEHNR, CDR2 FQNEAQ (reference sequence). CDR3 length: 12 amino acids. The ends were cut back, 5 bases at V and 8 bases at J, with 12 bases in the middle. CDR3 amino acids: CASSPGTLGYTF. The DNA for the CDR3 is TGTGCCAGCAGCCCTGGGACACTCGGCTACACCTTC.

This chain links TRBV7-9 with TRBJ1-5; D ambiguous. CDR1 SEHNR and CDR2 FQNEAQ come from the germline V gene (reference sequence). The CDR3 covers 12 residues. Trimming shortened V by 1 base and J by 11 bases, and 9 bases separated the two germline ends. The CDR3 nucleotides are TGTGCCAGCAGCTTAGAAGCGCAGACCCAGCATTTT. Amino acid sequence: CASSLEAQTQHF.

This clonotype was counted at least ten times. The CDR3 DNA sequence: TGTGCCAGCAGTTACTTACGGGGAAACACCGGGGAGCTGTTTTTT. This sequence encodes CASSYLRGNTGELFF. The V and J genes are TRBV6-5 and TRBJ2-2; TRBD2 might be the D (5 bases). The CDR3 runs to 15 residues. The V gene lost 1 base and the J gene lost 2 bases, with 8 bases spanning the gap. From germline, CDR1 is MNHEY and CDR2 SVGAGI.

In the case of this clonotype: One base away lies a much larger clone, so this may be a sequencing read error. The chain uses TRBV20-1 and TRBJ1-2; D may be TRBD1 (6 bases). Per germline, CDR1 DFQATT and CDR2 SNEGSKA (reference sequence). The CDR3 loop spans 11 amino acids. CDR3 protein: CTAGQRYGYTF. The CDR3 DNA sequence: TGCACCGCCGGACAGCGTTATGGCTACACCTTC.

The genes are TRBV7-2 and TRBJ1-1; the match to TRBD1 covers 11 bases. The CDR3 is made up of 14 amino acids. V shed 5 bases and J 7 bases; nucleotides not matched to a gene: 6. Per germline, CDR1 SGHTA and CDR2 FQGNSA. CDR3 sequence: CASSLGQGVGEAFF. As DNA, the CDR3 is TGTGCCAGCAGCCTGGGACAGGGGGTGGGTGAAGCTTTCTTT.

V is TRBV20-1 and J is TRBJ2-1; TRBD2 matches 9 bases. J lost 4 bases, V lost 4 bases, and 8 bases had no gene match. Germline-derived CDR1 and CDR2 are DFQATT and SNEGSKA (reference sequence). The CDR3 contains 15 residues. The CDR3 region is CSATTGTSRYNEQFF. The CDR3 nucleotides are TGCAGTGCTACAACCGGGACTAGCAGATACAATGAGCAGTTCTTC.

The rearrangement uses TRBV27 and TRBJ2-1, with a weak D call TRBD2 (6 bases). This CDR3 has 15 amino acids. Germline CDR1 reads MNHEY; CDR2 reads SMNVEV (reference sequence). V gave up 2 bases and J gave up 8 bases, with 16 bases separating them. CDR3: CASSLTSGTVHEQFF. The CDR3 bases are TGTGCCAGCAGTTTAACGTCAGGGACTGTACATGAGCAGTTCTTC.

In this sample, this clonotype turned up a few times. The chain joins TRBV11-3 to TRBJ2-5; 10 nucleotides line up with TRBD1. Germline loops: CDR1 SGHNT, CDR2 YENEEA. V lost 5 bases, J lost 0 bases, and 3 bases stayed unmatched. The CDR3 is made up of 15 amino acids. The CDR3 coding sequence is TGTGCCAGCAGCGCGGGGACAGGGGACCAAGAGACCCAGTACTTC. Translation: CASSAGTGDQETQYF.

The V gene is TRBV7-2, the J gene TRBJ2-7, with unresolved D. V dropped 1 base and J dropped 3 bases, with 10 bases sitting between them. This CDR3 is built from 14 residues. From germline, CDR1 is SGHTA and CDR2 FQGNSA. The CDR3 DNA reads as TGTGCCAGCAGCTTAGGCTCGGGCTACTACGAGCAGTACTTC. Protein sequence: CASSLGSGYYEQYF.

The gene calls are TRBV20-1 and TRBJ1-5, with D unclear. The CDR3 contains 13 residues. Trimming shortened V by 3 bases and J by 3 bases, and 9 bases separated the two germline ends. From germline, CDR1 is DFQATT and CDR2 SNEGSKA (reference sequence). The CDR3 protein is CSASQAINQPQHF. CDR3 DNA: TGCAGTGCTAGCCAGGCGATCAATCAGCCCCAGCATTTT.

There are a few counts of this clonotype. The chain carries TRBV3-1 and TRBJ2-4; D gene unclear. V lost 0 bases, J lost 13 bases, and 13 bases lay in between. From germline, CDR1 is LGHDT and CDR2 YNNKEL (reference sequence). The CDR3 loop spans 13 amino acids. The chain's CDR3 is CASSQDRVGRQYF. The CDR3 nucleotides are TGTGCCAGCAGCCAAGATAGGGTCGGGCGGCAGTACTTC. The full variable domain, in which reference TRBV3-1 and TRBJ2-4 provide the parts outside the CDR3, is DTAVSQTPKYLVTQMGNDKSIKCEQNLGHDTMYWYKQDSKKFLKIMFSYNNKELIINETVPNRFSPKSPDKAHLNLHINSLELGDSAVYFCASSQDRVGRQYFGAGTRLSVL.